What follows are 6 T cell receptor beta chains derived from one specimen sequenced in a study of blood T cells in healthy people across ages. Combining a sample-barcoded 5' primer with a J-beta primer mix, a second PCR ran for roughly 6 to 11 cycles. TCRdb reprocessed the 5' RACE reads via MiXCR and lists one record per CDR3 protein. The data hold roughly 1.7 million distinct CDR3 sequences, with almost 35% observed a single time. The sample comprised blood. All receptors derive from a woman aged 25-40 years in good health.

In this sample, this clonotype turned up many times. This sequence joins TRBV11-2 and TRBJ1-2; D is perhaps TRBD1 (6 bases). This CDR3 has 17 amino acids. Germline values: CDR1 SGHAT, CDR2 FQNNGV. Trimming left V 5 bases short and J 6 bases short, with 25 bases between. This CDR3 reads CASSPTLMDRRPHGYTF. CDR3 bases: TGTGCCAGCAGCCCCACCCTCATGGACAGAAGACCACATGGCTACACCTTC.

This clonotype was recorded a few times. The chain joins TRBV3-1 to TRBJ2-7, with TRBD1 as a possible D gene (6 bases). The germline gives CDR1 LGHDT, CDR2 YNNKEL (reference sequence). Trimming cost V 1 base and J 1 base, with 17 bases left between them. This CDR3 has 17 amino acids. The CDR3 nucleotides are TGTGCCAGCAGCCAAGGTGCGGACAGCCAAAGATCCTACGAGCAGTACTTC. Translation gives CASSQGADSQRSYEQYF.

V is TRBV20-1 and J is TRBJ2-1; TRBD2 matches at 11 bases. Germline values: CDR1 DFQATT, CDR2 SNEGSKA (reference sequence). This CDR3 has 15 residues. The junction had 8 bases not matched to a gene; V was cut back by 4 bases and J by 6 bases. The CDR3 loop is CSATLRLAGRNEQFF. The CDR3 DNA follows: TGCAGTGCTACGCTAAGACTAGCGGGACGCAATGAGCAGTTCTTC.

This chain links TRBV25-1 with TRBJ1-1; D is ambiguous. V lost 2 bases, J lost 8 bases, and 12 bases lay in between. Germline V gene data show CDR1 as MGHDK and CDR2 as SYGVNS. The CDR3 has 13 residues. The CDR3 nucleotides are TGTGCCAGCAGTGAAAGGAAGGGCTCCGAAGCTTTCTTT. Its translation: CASSERKGSEAFF.

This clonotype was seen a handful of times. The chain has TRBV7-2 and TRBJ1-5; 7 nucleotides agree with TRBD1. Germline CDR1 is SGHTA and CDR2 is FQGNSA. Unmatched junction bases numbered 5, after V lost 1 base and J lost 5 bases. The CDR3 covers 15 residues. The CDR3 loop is CASSLDGQAYQPQHF. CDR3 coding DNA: TGTGCCAGCAGCTTAGACGGACAGGCTTATCAGCCCCAGCATTTT.

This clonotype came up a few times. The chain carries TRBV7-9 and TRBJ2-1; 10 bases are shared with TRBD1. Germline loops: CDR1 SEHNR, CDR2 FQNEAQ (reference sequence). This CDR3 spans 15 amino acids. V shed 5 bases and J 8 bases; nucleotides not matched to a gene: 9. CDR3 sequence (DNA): TGTGCCAGCAGCGCGGGACAGGGGTTTAACGATGAGCAGTTCTTC. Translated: CASSAGQGFNDEQFF.